This T cell receptor beta chain originates from a study of blood T cell repertoires in COVID-19. Seattle's cohort entered during active infection and was followed longitudinally. Authors' analysis steps: Nucleated cell counts were estimated from reference gene primer amplification. This table comes from immunoSEQ multiplex PCR, and its TCRdb copy is limited to in-frame clones, with some not included. For V, J and clone size, that table is used; D and trimming come from the DNA. The table lists approximately 400,000 clones, about 87% of them singletons, with roughly 12% in the top ten. This CDR3 spans 15 amino acids.

The chain links TRBV21-1 to TRBJ1-5; the D call of TRBD1 is as the table states it, not checked on the DNA. TRBV21-1 is a known pseudogene. The TCR originated in a woman between 50 and 59 years old with COVID-19, enrolled during active disease. Sequencing was done on a sample of peripheral blood. The CDR3: CASAEDREGNQPQHF. DNA for the CDR3: TGTGCCAGCGCCGAGGACAGGGAAGGCAATCAGCCCCAGCATTTT.